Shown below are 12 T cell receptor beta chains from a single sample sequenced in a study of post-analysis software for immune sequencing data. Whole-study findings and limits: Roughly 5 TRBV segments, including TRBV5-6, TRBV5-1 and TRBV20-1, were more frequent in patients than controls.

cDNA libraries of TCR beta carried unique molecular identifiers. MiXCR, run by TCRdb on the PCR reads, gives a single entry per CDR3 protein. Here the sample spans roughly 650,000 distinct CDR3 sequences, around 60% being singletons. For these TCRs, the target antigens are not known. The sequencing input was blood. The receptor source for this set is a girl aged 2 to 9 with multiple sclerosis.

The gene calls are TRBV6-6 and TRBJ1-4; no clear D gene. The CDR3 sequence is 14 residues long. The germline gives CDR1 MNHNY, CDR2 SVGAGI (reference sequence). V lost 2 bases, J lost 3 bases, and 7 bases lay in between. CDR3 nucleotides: TGTGCCAGCAGTTACCCGGCGGCTAATGAAAAACTGTTTTTT. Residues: CASSYPAANEKLFF.

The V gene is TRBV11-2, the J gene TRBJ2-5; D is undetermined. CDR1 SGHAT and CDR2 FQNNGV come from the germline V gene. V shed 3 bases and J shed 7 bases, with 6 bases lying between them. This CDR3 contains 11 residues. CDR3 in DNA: TGTGCCAGCAGCTTTGTAGCGACCCAGTACTTC. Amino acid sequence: CASSFVATQYF. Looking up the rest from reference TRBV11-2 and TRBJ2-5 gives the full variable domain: EAGVAQSPRYKIIEKRQSVAFWCNPISGHATLYWYQQILGQGPKLLIQFQNNGVVDDSQLPKDRFSAERLKGVDSTLKIQPAKLEDSAVYLCASSFVATQYFGPGTRLLVL.

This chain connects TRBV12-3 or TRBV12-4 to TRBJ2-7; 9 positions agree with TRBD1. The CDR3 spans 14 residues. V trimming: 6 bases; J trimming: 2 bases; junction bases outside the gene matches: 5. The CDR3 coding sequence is TGTGCCAGCAGGCGACAGGGGGGAGCCTACGAGCAGTACTTC. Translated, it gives CASRRQGGAYEQYF.

The chain's CDR3 is CAWSAKTGGTKNIQYF. For the CDR3, the DNA is TGTGCCTGGAGCGCCAAGACAGGGGGAACCAAAAACATTCAGTACTTC. The chain employs TRBV30 and TRBJ2-4; 9 bases are a match to TRBD1. The germline gives CDR1 GTSNPN, CDR2 SVGIG (reference sequence). This CDR3 spans 16 amino acids. V shed 3 bases and J 2 bases; nucleotides not matched to a gene: 8. Together with reference TRBV30 and TRBJ2-4, the CDR3 gives the full variable domain: SQTIHQWPATLVQPVGSPLSLECTVEGTSNPNLYWYRQAAGRGLQLLFYSVGIGQISSEVPQNLSASRPQDRQFILSSKKLLLSDSGFYLCAWSAKTGGTKNIQYFGAGTRLSVL.

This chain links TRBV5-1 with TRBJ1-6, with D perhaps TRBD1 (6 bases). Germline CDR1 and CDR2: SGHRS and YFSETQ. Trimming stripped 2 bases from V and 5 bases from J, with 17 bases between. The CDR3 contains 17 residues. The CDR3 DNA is TGCGCCAGCAGCTTCGATGGGTCGGGGGCGGATAATTCACCCCTCCACTTT. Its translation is CASSFDGSGADNSPLHF.

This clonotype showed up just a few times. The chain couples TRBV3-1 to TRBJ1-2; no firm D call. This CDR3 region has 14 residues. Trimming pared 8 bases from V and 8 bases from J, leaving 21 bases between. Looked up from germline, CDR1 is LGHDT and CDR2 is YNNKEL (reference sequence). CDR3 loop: CASGNPLYGLGYTF. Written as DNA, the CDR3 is TGTGCCAGCGGGAACCCTCTTTACGGGCTAGGCTACACCTTC.

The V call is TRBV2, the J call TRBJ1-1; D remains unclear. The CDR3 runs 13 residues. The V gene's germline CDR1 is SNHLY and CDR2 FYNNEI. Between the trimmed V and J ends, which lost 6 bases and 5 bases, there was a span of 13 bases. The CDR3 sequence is CASREGRRTEAFF. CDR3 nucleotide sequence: TGTGCCAGCAGGGAGGGAAGGAGGACTGAAGCTTTCTTT.

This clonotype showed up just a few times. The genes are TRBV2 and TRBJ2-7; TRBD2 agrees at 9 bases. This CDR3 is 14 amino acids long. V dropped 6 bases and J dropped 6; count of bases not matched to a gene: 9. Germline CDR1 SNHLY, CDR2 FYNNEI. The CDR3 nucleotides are TGTGCCAGCAGGGCCCCGGGACTAGCCGGCGAGCAGTACTTC. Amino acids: CASRAPGLAGEQYF.

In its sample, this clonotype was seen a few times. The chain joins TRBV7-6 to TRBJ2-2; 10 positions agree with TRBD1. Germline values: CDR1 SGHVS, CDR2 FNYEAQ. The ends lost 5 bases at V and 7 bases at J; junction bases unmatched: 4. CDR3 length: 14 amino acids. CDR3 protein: CASSTGQGVGELFF. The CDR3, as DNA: TGTGCCAGCAGCACTGGACAGGGGGTCGGGGAGCTGTTTTTT.

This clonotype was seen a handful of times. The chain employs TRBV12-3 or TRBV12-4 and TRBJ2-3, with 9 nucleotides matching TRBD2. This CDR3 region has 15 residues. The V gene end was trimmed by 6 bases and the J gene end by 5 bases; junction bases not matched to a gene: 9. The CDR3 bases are TGTGCCAGCAGGTACAGGGGACTAGCCGGAGATACGCAGTATTTT. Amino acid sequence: CASRYRGLAGDTQYF.

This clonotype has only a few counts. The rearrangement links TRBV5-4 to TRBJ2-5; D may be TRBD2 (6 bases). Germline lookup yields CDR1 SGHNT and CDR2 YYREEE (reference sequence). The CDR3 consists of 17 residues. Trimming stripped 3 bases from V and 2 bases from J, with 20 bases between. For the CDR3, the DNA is TGTGCCAGCAGCTCTCCCCGGCTTAGCGGACTACAAGAGACCCAGTACTTC. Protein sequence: CASSSPRLSGLQETQYF.

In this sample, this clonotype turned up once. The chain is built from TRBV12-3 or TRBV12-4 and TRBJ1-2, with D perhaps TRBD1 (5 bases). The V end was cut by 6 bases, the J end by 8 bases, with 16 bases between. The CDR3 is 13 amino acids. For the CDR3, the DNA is TGTGCCAGCAGCCCCGGGACTTCGAACGGCTACACCTTC. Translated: CASSPGTSNGYTF.